The 14 T cell receptor beta chains reported below all come from one sample, sequenced in a study of blood T cell repertoires in COVID-19. Libraries were prepared by immunoSEQ multiplex PCR; TCRdb keeps only in-frame clonotypes and omits some of them. Altogether more than 65,000 clones are present, 82% being singletons, with the ten largest covering roughly 13%. The sequencing sample was made of peripheral blood. These receptors were obtained from a woman at least 80 years old with acute or convalescent COVID-19.

The V call is TRBV6-5, the J call TRBJ2-6; D is unclear. V was pared by 4 bases and J by 2 bases, with 9 bases between. Germline V gene sequence: CDR1 MNHEY, CDR2 SVGAGI. This CDR3 has 15 residues. Written as DNA, the CDR3 is TGTGCCAGCAGTTCTAGTGGTGCTGGGGCCAACGTCCTGACTTTC. It specifies CASSSSGAGANVLTF.

The chain is built from TRBV9 and TRBJ2-1; 7 bases are a match to TRBD1. After removal of 0 bases from V and 3 bases from J, the junction contained 9 bases not matched to a gene. Looked up from germline, CDR1 is SGDLS and CDR2 is YYNGEE. The CDR3 is 17 residues long. CDR3 region: CASSVVPDRADYNEQFF. In nucleotides, the CDR3 is TGTGCCAGCAGCGTAGTTCCCGACAGGGCCGACTACAATGAGCAGTTCTTC.

This chain joins TRBV30 and TRBJ1-1; TRBD1 aligns across 7 bases. The trim removed 5 bases at V and 0 bases at J, leaving 9 bases unmatched. Germline assignment: CDR1 GTSNPN and CDR2 SVGIG (reference sequence). This CDR3 contains 15 residues. CDR3 sequence reads: CAWAPGQLMNTEAFF. CDR3 DNA: TGTGCCTGGGCACCGGGACAGCTAATGAACACTGAAGCTTTCTTT.

V gene TRBV29-1 combines with J gene TRBJ1-2, with 9 bases aligning to TRBD1. Germline V lookup: CDR1 SQVTM, CDR2 ANQGSEA. The CDR3 has 13 amino acids. V trimming: 6 bases; J trimming: 7 bases; junction bases outside the gene matches: 9. The CDR3 spells CSVAPGTGTGYTF. The CDR3, as DNA: TGCAGCGTGGCCCCCGGGACAGGGACTGGCTACACCTTC.

V gene TRBV24-1 combines with J gene TRBJ2-2; 10 bases line up with TRBD2. After removal of 9 bases from V and 4 bases from J, the junction contained 13 bases not matched to a gene. The CDR3 contains 17 residues. Germline lookup yields CDR1 KGHDR and CDR2 SFDVKD. CDR3 nucleotides: TGTGCCACCTCCTTGCGGTCAGCGGGAGGGGGCACCGGGGAGCTGTTTTTT. This translates into CATSLRSAGGGTGELFF.

The chain uses TRBV30 and TRBJ2-1, with D perhaps matching TRBD2 (6 bases). The CDR3 extends over 14 amino acids. Between the trimmed V and J ends, which lost 2 bases and 7 bases, there was a span of 15 bases. The germline CDR1 and CDR2 sequences are GTSNPN and SVGIG (reference sequence). The CDR3 sequence is CAWSPSRGLNEQFF. CDR3 sequence (DNA): TGTGCCTGGAGTCCGAGTCGGGGGTTGAATGAGCAGTTCTTC.

This clone was seen repeatedly, ten times or more. The V gene is TRBV7-6, the J gene TRBJ1-1, with D perhaps TRBD1 (5 bases). This CDR3 spans 13 amino acids. Looked up from germline, CDR1 is SGHVS and CDR2 is FNYEAQ. V was trimmed by 4 bases and J by 1 base, leaving 7 bases between them. The CDR3 here is CASSSDTNTEAFF. The CDR3 nucleotides read TGTGCCAGCAGCTCGGACACGAACACTGAAGCTTTCTTT. Combining the CDR3 with reference TRBV7-6 and TRBJ1-1 gives the whole variable domain GAGVSQSPRYKVTKRGQDVALRCDPISGHVSLYWYRQALGQGPEFLTYFNYEAQQDKSGLPNDRFSAERPEGSISTLTIQRTEQRDSAMYRCASSSDTNTEAFFGQGTRLTVV.

This clone was seen a single time. This chain links TRBV7-2 with TRBJ2-1; 7 bases fit TRBD2. Trimming removed 5 bases from V and 7 bases from J; junction bases left unmatched: 11. CDR3 size: 15 residues. Germline CDR1 reads SGHTA; CDR2 reads FQGNSA. DNA for the CDR3: TGTGCCAGCAGCCCCACTGGGACTAACGGGAATGAGCAGTTCTTC. Residues: CASSPTGTNGNEQFF.

The rearrangement links TRBV27 to TRBJ1-4, with D perhaps matching TRBD1 (6 bases). Trimming removed 0 bases from V and 8 bases from J, with 19 bases in between. Germline V gives CDR1 MNHEY, CDR2 SMNVEV (reference sequence). The CDR3 spans 17 residues. DNA for the CDR3: TGTGCCAGCAGTTTATCGTCCCTGACAGGTAGCGCCGAAAAACTGTTTTTT. Translating gives CASSLSSLTGSAEKLFF.

This chain connects TRBV12-3 or TRBV12-4 to TRBJ2-7; 8 bases are shared with TRBD1. The CDR3 is 13 amino acids. V shed 5 bases, J shed 11 bases, and the junction held 11 bases outside the gene matches. CDR3 protein: CASSDVGQGMKYF. CDR3 coding DNA: TGTGCCAGCAGTGACGTCGGACAGGGCATGAAGTACTTC.

The V and J genes are TRBV28 and TRBJ1-5; D gene uncertain. Germline V gene lookup returns CDR1 MDHEN and CDR2 SYDVKM. Trimming removed 5 bases at V and 4 bases at J, with 3 bases between. CDR3 length: 11 residues. CDR3 in DNA: TGTGCCAGCAGTCAAAATCAGCCCCAGCATTTT. Its translation is CASSQNQPQHF.

The chain employs TRBV24-1 and TRBJ2-1, with 7 bases identical to TRBD1. V shed 2 bases, J shed 2 bases, and the junction held 2 bases outside the gene matches. Germline V gives CDR1 KGHDR, CDR2 SFDVKD. CDR3 length: 15 residues. CDR3 coding DNA: TGTGCCACCAGTGATTACAGGGGTCCCTACAATGAGCAGTTCTTC. Protein product: CATSDYRGPYNEQFF.

V usage is TRBV27 and J usage is TRBJ1-4; a weak D match, TRBD1 (6 bases). Trimming cost V 3 bases and J 3 bases, with 14 bases left between them. The CDR3 sequence is 16 residues long. CDR1 and CDR2 (germline): MNHEY, SMNVEV (reference sequence). CDR3 sequence reads: CASSFGRGSANEKLFF. CDR3 DNA sequence: TGTGCCAGCAGTTTTGGCAGGGGTTCGGCTAATGAAAAACTGTTTTTT.

V gene TRBV2 combines with J gene TRBJ2-7, with 7 bases matching TRBD1. There are 14 residues in the CDR3. Per the germline V gene, CDR1 is SNHLY and CDR2 is FYNNEI. V lost 6 bases to trimming and J lost 2 bases; unmatched junction nucleotides: 7. In nucleotides, the CDR3 is TGTGCCAGCAGGACAGGGTTTAGAACCTACGAGCAGTACTTC. It yields the protein CASRTGFRTYEQYF. The full variable domain, its missing parts supplied by reference TRBV2 and TRBJ2-7, is EPEVTQTPSHQVTQMGQEVILRCVPISNHLYFYWYRQILGQKVEFLVSFYNNEISEKSEIFDDQFSVERPDGSNFTLKIRSTKLEDSAMYFCASRTGFRTYEQYFGPGTRLTVT.